The entry below gives a single TCR beta chain sequence along with its context. The data were taken from a study of blood T cell repertoires in COVID-19. Across the whole study: Sites across the United States, Italy and Spain contributed samples from acute and convalescent COVID-19. Nucleic acid was either cDNA or gDNA, and it came from T cells, B-cell-depleted T cells, or PBMCs.

Authors' methods: By means of reference gene primer amplification, nucleated cell counts were estimated. TCRdb's copy holds only in-frame clones and misses some; the assay was immunoSEQ multiplex PCR. That table supplies the V and J calls and clone size; D and trimming were determined from the DNA. The sample has about 170,000 clones, approximately 95% seen once. What was sequenced was peripheral blood. This receptor was identified in a woman aged 50 to 60 with acute or convalescent COVID-19.

CDR3 protein: CASSQDSSYNSPLHF. As DNA, the CDR3 is TGTGCCAGCAGCCAAGACAGCTCCTATAATTCACCCCTCCACTTT. V gene TRBV3-1 (or the pseudogene TRBV3-2) combines with J gene TRBJ1-6; D uncertain. V was pared by 0 bases and J by 0 bases, with 3 bases between. CDR3 length equals 15 residues. Germline V lookup: CDR1 LGHDT, CDR2 YNNKEL (reference sequence).